These 22 T cell receptor beta chains were all obtained from the same sample, sequenced in a study of cytomegalovirus exposure and HLA in healthy donors (dated by TCRdb to 2015 to 2018). The library was built by means of the immunoSEQ multiplex PCR assay. For the multiplex PCR, a mixture combining 60 forward primers for TCR Vbeta segments and 13 reverse primers for TCR Jbeta segments was used. TCRdb retrieved this table from immuneACCESS and kept in-frame rearrangements only. Not all clones are present; in checked studies, unresolved V genes account for under half, and no reason is known for the remainder. The sample's clone listing holds around 120,000 clones. The ten biggest clones cover roughly 0.64% of the sample. The specimen sequenced was PBMCs. Receptors originate from a man in his fifties or sixties in good health and CMV-seronegative.

The CDR3 DNA reads as TGTGCCAGCAGCACTCACCTCCGCGGGGACACTGAAGCTTTCTTT. Translating gives CASSTHLRGDTEAFF. This chain joins TRBV5-4 and TRBJ1-1, with no clear D. From germline, CDR1 is SGHNT and CDR2 YYREEE (reference sequence). Trimming pared 4 bases from V and 3 bases from J, leaving 16 bases between. The CDR3 contains 15 residues.

This rearrangement joins TRBV6-5 to TRBJ2-3, with 7 bases fitting TRBD1. V shed 8 bases, J shed 3 bases, and the junction held 5 bases outside the gene matches. The CDR3 extends over 13 amino acids. Germline V CDR1 and CDR2: MNHEY, SVGAGI. CDR3 region: CASRRGLTDTQYF. CDR3 DNA: TGTGCCAGCCGCAGGGGGTTGACAGATACGCAGTATTTT.

This chain joins TRBV6-5 and TRBJ1-1; 7 nucleotides line up with TRBD1. The length of the CDR3 is 14 residues. Germline CDR1 and CDR2: MNHEY and SVGAGI. V was pared by 2 bases and J by 2 bases, with 2 bases of the junction left unmatched. The CDR3 region has the DNA TGTGCCAGCAGTTACCGGGACAGCAACACTGAAGCTTTCTTT. This translates into CASSYRDSNTEAFF.

DNA for the CDR3: TGCAGCGGTTTCACGGTCACTAACTATGGCTACACCTTC. This encodes CSGFTVTNYGYTF. This sequence joins TRBV29-1 and TRBJ1-2; no reliable D call. V lost 7 bases, J lost 0 bases, and 12 bases lay in between. Per the germline V gene, CDR1 is SQVTM and CDR2 is ANQGSEA. CDR3 size: 13 residues. Combining the CDR3 with reference TRBV29-1 and TRBJ1-2 gives the whole variable domain SAVISQKPSRDICQRGTSLTIQCQVDSQVTMMFWYRQQPGQSLTLIATANQGSEATYESGFVIDKFPISRPNLTFSTLTVSNMSPEDSSIYLCSGFTVTNYGYTFGSGTRLTVV.

The chain joins TRBV7-9 to TRBJ1-1; D remains ambiguous. The CDR3 has 12 amino acids. Germline V CDR1 and CDR2: SEHNR, FQNEAQ (reference sequence). The V and J ends lost 3 bases and 3 bases respectively, with 5 bases between them. CDR3 region: CASSFQYTEAFF. CDR3 DNA sequence: TGTGCCAGCAGCTTCCAGTACACTGAAGCTTTCTTT.

The chain combines TRBV30 with TRBJ1-4; D might be TRBD1 (5 bases). V lost 6 bases and J 7 bases, leaving 15 bases between the germline ends. The CDR3 totals 13 residues. Germline CDR1 and CDR2: GTSNPN and SVGIG (reference sequence). The CDR3 DNA is TGTGCCTGCTACGGACACGGGGGTGAAAAACTGTTTTTT. This codes for CACYGHGGEKLFF.

This sequence joins TRBV7-8 and TRBJ1-5; D is uncertain. CDR3 size: 15 residues. Per the germline V gene, CDR1 is SGHVS and CDR2 is FQNEAQ. With 0 bases removed from V and 3 bases from J, the gap between germline ends came to 9 bases. As DNA, the CDR3 is TGTGCCAGCAGCTTAGCGTTCCAGAACAATCAGCCCCAGCATTTT. Translation gives CASSLAFQNNQPQHF.

The chain employs TRBV19 and TRBJ1-2; 10 nucleotides match TRBD1. Trimming cost V 8 bases and J 5 bases; bases outside gene matches: 11. The germline V gene has CDR1 LNHDA and CDR2 SQIVND (reference sequence). The CDR3 has 15 amino acids. CDR3 residues: CASRRPGQGRYGYTF. CDR3 nucleotides: TGTGCCAGTCGGCGGCCGGGACAGGGGAGGTATGGCTACACCTTC.

V gene TRBV25-1 combines with J gene TRBJ1-1; no reliable D call. Germline V lookup: CDR1 MGHDK, CDR2 SYGVNS. Trimming took 6 bases from V and 2 from J, leaving 4 bases between them. The CDR3 has 11 amino acids. CDR3 amino acids: CASRYNTEAFF. The DNA of the CDR3 is TGTGCCAGCAGGTATAACACTGAAGCTTTCTTT.

This rearrangement joins TRBV9 to TRBJ2-1, with TRBD2 identical over 9 bases. V lost 3 bases, J lost 4 bases, and 5 bases stayed unmatched. In germline, CDR1 is SGDLS, CDR2 YYNGEE. This CDR3 comprises 15 residues. The DNA for the CDR3 is TGTGCCAGCAGCGAGACTAGCGGAGCGTACAATGAGCAGTTCTTC. Translating it yields CASSETSGAYNEQFF.

The chain combines TRBV9 with TRBJ1-1; D gene unclear. V was pared by 0 bases and J by 1 base, with 7 bases between. The CDR3 sequence is 14 residues long. CDR1 is SGDLS, CDR2 YYNGEE, per germline. The DNA for the CDR3 is TGTGCCAGCAGCGTAGAGGCAGGGAACACTGAAGCTTTCTTT. Protein sequence: CASSVEAGNTEAFF.

This chain links TRBV6-5 with TRBJ1-2; maybe TRBD1 (5 bases). The germline gives CDR1 MNHEY, CDR2 SVGAGI. The CDR3 sequence is 15 residues long. The V gene lost 0 bases and the J gene lost 6 bases, with 14 bases spanning the gap. The CDR3 loop reads CASSYSIGGRDGYTF. As DNA, the CDR3 is TGTGCCAGCAGTTACTCGATCGGGGGTAGGGATGGCTACACCTTC.

The V and J genes are TRBV5-1 and TRBJ2-5, with D uncertain. CDR3 length: 12 amino acids. Germline loops: CDR1 SGHRS, CDR2 YFSETQ. V was cut by 2 bases and J by 3 bases, with 5 bases left in between. In DNA, the CDR3 is TGCGCCAGCAGCTTTACAGAAGAGACCCAGTACTTC. Protein product: CASSFTEETQYF.

The gene calls are TRBV19 and TRBJ1-1, with D unresolved. With 0 bases removed from V and 1 base from J, the gap between germline ends came to 6 bases. CDR3 length equals 14 residues. The germline V gene has CDR1 LNHDA and CDR2 SQIVND (reference sequence). This CDR3 reads CASSIDVANTEAFF. CDR3 nucleotide sequence: TGTGCCAGTAGTATAGATGTAGCGAACACTGAAGCTTTCTTT.

The genes are TRBV6-5 and TRBJ1-1; D is perhaps TRBD1 (6 bases). The germline CDR1 and CDR2 sequences are MNHEY and SVGAGI. Deletions cut 2 bases from V and 3 bases from J, with 10 bases between. CDR3 length: 14 residues. The CDR3 DNA reads as TGTGCCAGCAGTTACAACAGGGTTGACACTGAAGCTTTCTTT. Translating gives CASSYNRVDTEAFF.

This chain connects TRBV18 to TRBJ1-1, with 9 bases identical to TRBD1. The CDR3 runs 13 residues. Unmatched junction bases numbered 6, after V lost 6 bases and J lost 7 bases. Germline-derived CDR1 and CDR2 are KGHSH and LQKENI. The CDR3 DNA is TGTGCCAGCTCGTTACAGGGGGCGTTTGAAGCTTTCTTT. Translation: CASSLQGAFEAFF.

V gene TRBV18 combines with J gene TRBJ1-1; TRBD1 matches 8 bases. Germline trimming cut 3 bases from V and 3 bases from J; bases unmatched to any gene: 3. Germline lookup yields CDR1 KGHSH and CDR2 LQKENI. The CDR3 has 14 residues. The CDR3 nucleotides read TGTGCCAGCTCACCGACAGGGGCATACACTGAAGCTTTCTTT. Translation: CASSPTGAYTEAFF.

The gene calls are TRBV10-3 and TRBJ1-2; 8 positions agree with TRBD1. The CDR3 loop spans 15 amino acids. The ends lost 6 bases at V and 6 bases at J; junction bases unmatched: 12. Germline V lookup: CDR1 ENHRY, CDR2 SYGVKD. CDR3 region: CAISPGQARGDGYTF. CDR3 coding DNA: TGTGCCATCAGCCCGGGACAGGCTCGTGGAGATGGCTACACCTTC.

CDR3 coding DNA: TGTGCCAGCAGTGACCCGGGACAGGGACTATTGACCCAGTACTTC. Translated, it gives CASSDPGQGLLTQYF. V usage is TRBV25-1 and J usage is TRBJ2-5; 9 bases line up with TRBD1. There are 15 residues in the CDR3. The germline V gene encodes CDR1 MGHDK and CDR2 SYGVNS. Germline trimming cut 3 bases from V and 7 bases from J; bases unmatched to any gene: 9.

The chain couples TRBV9 to TRBJ1-6; tentatively, D is TRBD1 (5 bases). Germline V gives CDR1 SGDLS, CDR2 YYNGEE. Trimming left V 4 bases short and J 7 bases short, with 15 bases between. The CDR3 extends over 15 amino acids. This chain's CDR3 is CASSRGSHRNSPLHF. DNA of the CDR3: TGTGCCAGCAGCAGGGGAAGCCATAGGAATTCACCCCTCCACTTT.

V gene TRBV6-4 combines with J gene TRBJ2-2; 10 bases align to TRBD1. CDR3 length: 16 amino acids. Trimming at V came to 6 bases and at J to 1 base, leaving 5 bases not matched to a gene. From germline, CDR1 is MRHNA and CDR2 SNTAGT. CDR3 loop: CASRAGTGVNTGELFF. CDR3 bases: TGTGCCAGCAGAGCCGGGACAGGGGTGAACACCGGGGAGCTGTTTTTT.

V gene TRBV11-3 combines with J gene TRBJ1-1; TRBD1 matches at 9 bases. Germline values: CDR1 SGHNT, CDR2 YENEEA. V gave up 5 bases and J gave up 5 bases; unmatched junction bases: 6. The CDR3 sequence is 14 residues long. CDR3 sequence reads: CASSHRGLETEAFF. CDR3 nucleotides: TGTGCCAGCAGCCACAGGGGGCTAGAAACTGAAGCTTTCTTT.